Sequencing of this T cell receptor beta chain was carried out in a study of Graves' ophthalmopathy and Graves' hyperthyroidism. This clonotype was found many times. The V gene lost 3 bases and the J gene lost 3 bases, with 11 bases spanning the gap. The germline V gene encodes CDR1 LNHDA and CDR2 SQIVND (reference sequence). The CDR3 spans 14 residues. The sequenced template was RNA, covering the TCR beta CDR3 region. HTBI primers were employed in first-round RT-PCR, then a second-round multiplex PCR followed. Each CDR3 protein gets one entry after TCRdb re-called the multiplex PCR reads with MiXCR. The sample carries about 370,000 distinct CDR3 sequences, about 18% recorded once.

The rearrangement links TRBV19 to TRBJ2-5, with D perhaps given as TRBD1 or TRBD2 (5 bases each). Material for sequencing was peripheral blood. This receptor was taken from an adult woman with stable Graves' hyperthyroidism. Here the CDR3 DNA reads TGTGCCAGTAGTATTCAGGGAGTCGAAGAGACCCAGTACTTC. It translates to CASSIQGVEETQYF.